This TCR beta chain was sequenced in a study of T cells of healthy individuals. TCRdb passed the 5' RACE reads through MiXCR, listing each CDR3 protein once. Here the sample spans about 96,000 distinct CDR3 sequences, about 16% being singletons. Germline CDR1 MGHDK, CDR2 SYGVNS. The CDR3 length is 14 residues. V lost 1 base and J lost 3, with 9 bases in between. This clonotype occurred a few times. This sequence originates from a human donor in good health. J is TRBJ2-5 and V is TRBV25-1; tentative D call: TRBD2 (5 bases). The CDR3 region has the DNA TGTGCCAGCAGTGAATTTGGGGAGAAAGAGACCCAGTACTTC. Its protein product is CASSEFGEKETQYF.